These 25 T cell receptor beta chains were sequenced from one sample in a study of OX40 agonist ivuxolimab in advanced cancers. Some clones are missing from TCRdb's copy, which holds only in-frame ones; the method was immunoSEQ multiplex PCR. Among approximately 10,000 clones listed, over 75% were seen once. Sequenced material: CD4+ or CD8+ T cells sorted from blood, taken in a trial of the OX40 agonist ivuxolimab. All receptors come from an adult with an advanced solid tumor such as melanoma, head and neck, liver or kidney cancer.

This sequence joins TRBV7-6 and TRBJ2-7, with D possibly TRBD2 on 5 matching bases. Germline V gene data show CDR1 as SGHVS and CDR2 as FNYEAQ. Trimming left V 4 bases short and J 2 bases short, with 9 bases between. The CDR3 is 13 amino acids. CDR3 residues: CASSSGYTYEQYF. In DNA form, the CDR3 reads TGTGCCAGCAGCTCGGGATATACCTACGAGCAGTACTTC.

The chain recombines TRBV5-5 with TRBJ1-2; tentative D call: TRBD1 (5 bases). The CDR3 covers 14 residues. CDR1 is SGHKS, CDR2 YYEKEE, per germline (reference sequence). V lost 6 bases to trimming and J lost 6 bases, with 18 bases between them. In DNA form, the CDR3 reads TGTGCCAGCACCGCCCCCGAGGGACTGGATGGCTACACCTTC. The encoded protein is CASTAPEGLDGYTF.

CDR3 DNA: TGCGCCAGCAGCTTGGTGGGACTAGCGGGGGGTACAGATACGCAGTATTTT. Amino acid sequence: CASSLVGLAGGTDTQYF. The chain has TRBV5-1 and TRBJ2-3, with TRBD2 identical over 15 bases. The ends lost 0 bases at V and 3 bases at J; junction bases unmatched: 2. Germline V gives CDR1 SGHRS, CDR2 YFSETQ. This CDR3 has 17 residues.

The J gene is TRBJ1-1, the V gene TRBV6-1; D gene unclear. V shed 8 bases and J shed 0 bases, with 7 bases lying between them. Per the germline V gene, CDR1 is MNHNS and CDR2 is SASEGT. This CDR3 has 12 residues. As DNA, the CDR3 is TGTGCCAGCTGGGTATTGAACACTGAAGCTTTCTTT. Its protein is CASWVLNTEAFF.

The V call is TRBV7-6, the J call TRBJ2-3, with D uncertain. The CDR3 runs 13 residues. Germline V CDR1 and CDR2: SGHVS, FNYEAQ. V dropped 6 bases and J dropped 8 bases, with 15 bases sitting between them. The chain's CDR3 is CASSPLATATQYF. The CDR3 region has the DNA TGTGCCAGCAGTCCGTTGGCGACTGCTACGCAGTATTTT.

The chain is built from TRBV4-1 and TRBJ1-2; TRBD1 aligns across 7 bases. V lost 8 bases and J lost 2; bases outside the gene matches: 2. CDR1 and CDR2 from the germline V gene are MGHRA and YSYEKL. The CDR3 consists of 12 residues. The CDR3 DNA follows: TGCGCCAGCCAGGGACAGAACTATGGCTACACCTTC. Translating gives CASQGQNYGYTF.

The J gene is TRBJ1-1, the V gene TRBV27, with D unresolved. Deletions cut 7 bases from V and 1 base from J, with 13 bases between. The CDR3 is made up of 14 amino acids. Germline CDR1 reads MNHEY; CDR2 reads SMNVEV (reference sequence). CDR3 DNA: TGTGCCAGCACCCGGTTGGGTGGGAACACTGAAGCTTTCTTT. Its protein is CASTRLGGNTEAFF.

This chain connects TRBV27 to TRBJ1-1, with D maybe TRBD1 (5 bases). Trimming left V 2 bases short and J 2 bases short, with 12 bases between. The CDR3 has 15 residues. Germline CDR1 and CDR2: MNHEY and SMNVEV (reference sequence). The CDR3 is CASSLRGHGNTEAFF. The CDR3 DNA follows: TGTGCCAGCAGTTTAAGAGGACATGGAAACACTGAAGCTTTCTTT.

This chain uses TRBV5-6 with TRBJ2-7; a possible D gene is TRBD1 (6 bases). Germline-derived CDR1 and CDR2 are SGHDT and YYEEEE. V lost 1 base to trimming and J lost 7 bases, with 18 bases between them. The CDR3 is made up of 15 amino acids. CDR3 residues: CASSLWVRGMGEQYF. The CDR3 coding sequence is TGTGCCAGCAGCTTGTGGGTGAGGGGGATGGGGGAGCAGTACTTC.

The chain couples TRBV4-1 to TRBJ1-3; no definite D call. The ends were cut back, 1 base at V and 2 bases at J, with 15 bases in the middle. CDR1 and CDR2 (germline): MGHRA, YSYEKL. The CDR3 extends over 17 amino acids. The CDR3: CASSQVRLALPGNTIYF. DNA of the CDR3: TGCGCCAGCAGCCAAGTCCGGTTAGCCCTACCTGGAAACACCATATATTTT.

This clone was seen a few times. The chain carries TRBV6-5 and TRBJ1-6, with no clear D. This CDR3 region has 15 residues. V lost 7 bases and J lost 6, with 16 bases in between. In germline, CDR1 is MNHEY, CDR2 SVGAGI. The chain's CDR3 is CASNPDKVPNSPLHF. Here the CDR3 DNA reads TGTGCCAGCAATCCTGACAAGGTCCCTAATTCACCCCTCCACTTT.

This clone was seen once. This chain uses TRBV14 with TRBJ2-5; D might be TRBD1 (6 bases). TRBJ2-7 explains the end of the DNA better; the J call may be wrong. The CDR3 loop spans 14 amino acids. Germline V lookup: CDR1 SGHDN, CDR2 FVKESK. The CDR3 region is CASSLGGAPYEQYF. The CDR3 DNA follows: TGTGCCAGCAGTCTAGGGGGTGCCCCCTACGAGCAGTACTTC.

The rearrangement joins TRBV4-1 to TRBJ2-1; 7 nucleotides line up with TRBD1. Germline V lookup: CDR1 MGHRA, CDR2 YSYEKL. The V segment lost 1 base and the J segment 8 bases; nucleotides outside the gene matches: 5. The CDR3 is made up of 14 amino acids. CDR3 coding DNA: TGCGCCAGCAGCCAAGCACAGGGGAATGATGAGCAGTTCTTC. Translated: CASSQAQGNDEQFF.

The gene calls are TRBV7-6 and TRBJ2-7; either TRBD1 or TRBD2 may fit D (5 bases each). Per the germline V gene, CDR1 is SGHVS and CDR2 is FNYEAQ. This CDR3 contains 16 residues. V lost 5 bases, J lost 0 bases, and 17 bases lay in between. The CDR3 spells CASSPVWGKSSYEQYF. In DNA form, the CDR3 reads TGTGCCAGCAGCCCCGTGTGGGGGAAGAGCTCCTACGAGCAGTACTTC.

CDR3 sequence: CASSFDAGAIQTQYF. CDR3 nucleotides: TGTGCCAGCAGTTTTGATGCGGGAGCGATACAGACCCAGTACTTC. This chain links TRBV27 with TRBJ2-5; 7 nucleotides match TRBD2. Germline CDR1 is MNHEY and CDR2 is SMNVEV (reference sequence). The CDR3 is 15 residues long. The ends lost 3 bases at V and 6 bases at J; junction bases unmatched: 10.

The chain couples TRBV6-6 to TRBJ2-1; the match to TRBD2 covers 8 bases. V was clipped by 0 bases and J by 6 bases; unmatched bases: 7. Germline CDR1 and CDR2: MNHNY and SVGAGI (reference sequence). This CDR3 contains 16 residues. This chain's CDR3 is CASSYSAGGVGNEQFF. CDR3 coding DNA: TGTGCCAGCAGTTACTCCGCGGGGGGCGTAGGCAATGAGCAGTTCTTC.

This clone was seen a single time. The chain recombines TRBV4-1 with TRBJ1-2, with D possibly TRBD1 on 6 matching bases. Per germline, CDR1 MGHRA and CDR2 YSYEKL. V lost 3 bases and J 0 bases, leaving 8 bases between the germline ends. The CDR3 has 14 residues. CDR3 in amino acids: CASSQDSPNYGYTF. The CDR3 DNA is TGCGCCAGCAGCCAGGACAGCCCTAACTATGGCTACACCTTC.

The CDR3 DNA is TGTGCCAGCAGTGAGGACAGGGAAAGAGGTAACTATGGCTACACCTTC. Translated, it gives CASSEDRERGNYGYTF. The chain has TRBV6-1 and TRBJ1-2, with 8 bases that match TRBD1. The trim removed 3 bases at V and 1 base at J, leaving 7 bases unmatched. Per the germline V gene, CDR1 is MNHNS and CDR2 is SASEGT. The length of the CDR3 is 16 residues.

V usage is TRBV5-4 and J usage is TRBJ2-7; D remains ambiguous. This CDR3 is built from 14 residues. V was pared by 1 base and J by 5 bases, with 13 bases between. The germline gives CDR1 SGHNT, CDR2 YYREEE (reference sequence). CDR3 coding DNA: TGTGCCAGCAGCTTGACTGGAGAGAACGACGAGCAGTACTTC. Encoded protein: CASSLTGENDEQYF.

Worth noting for this clone: The DNA is left out, because the CDR3 cannot be placed on it with certainty; the CDR3 is given as TCRdb lists it. The chain has TRBV21-1 and TRBJ1-5. TRBV21-1 is a listed pseudogene. The CDR3 comprises 16 residues, both ends counted. The CDR3 region is CASSKGVGWGNQPQHF.

V usage is TRBV27 and J usage is TRBJ2-1; possibly TRBD1 for D (5 bases). Trimming removed 0 bases from V and 6 bases from J, with 6 bases in between. The germline V gene has CDR1 MNHEY and CDR2 SMNVEV (reference sequence). The CDR3 is 13 residues long. CDR3 sequence (DNA): TGTGCCAGCAGTTTATCCAGGGTCAATGAGCAGTTCTTC. It is translated as CASSLSRVNEQFF.

The V gene is TRBV5-1, the J gene TRBJ2-7, with D maybe TRBD2 (5 bases). V lost 4 bases and J lost 7, with 18 bases in between. Germline-derived CDR1 and CDR2 are SGHRS and YFSETQ. CDR3 length: 14 residues. CDR3 DNA sequence: TGCGCCAGCAGCCCCCGGGAACCATCTCGGGAGCAGTACTTC. Translated, it gives CASSPREPSREQYF.

This chain connects TRBV19 to TRBJ1-1, with D possibly being TRBD1 (5 bases). CDR1 and CDR2 from the germline V gene are LNHDA and SQIVND (reference sequence). The length of the CDR3 is 14 residues. V was clipped by 5 bases and J by 8 bases, with 18 bases between them. CDR3 bases: TGTGCCAGTAGTTTCACCGGGGCCAGCGGGGAAGCTTTCTTT. This translates into CASSFTGASGEAFF.

In this sample, this clone turned up a few times. The chain links TRBV5-1 to TRBJ1-6; possible D gene TRBD1, 5 bases. The V end lost 3 bases, the J end lost 8 bases, and 9 bases lay between the germline ends. The CDR3 has 13 amino acids. In germline, CDR1 is SGHRS, CDR2 YFSETQ. Here the CDR3 DNA reads TGCGCCAGCAGCTGGGACCCGTATTCACCCCTCCACTTT. This sequence encodes CASSWDPYSPLHF.

This clone was found a few times. This sequence joins TRBV6-1 and TRBJ1-2; D is unresolved. There are 14 residues in the CDR3. Trimming stripped 0 bases from V and 2 bases from J, with 7 bases between. Germline CDR1 is MNHNS and CDR2 is SASEGT. CDR3 amino acids: CASSEAPENYGYTF. In nucleotides, the CDR3 is TGTGCCAGCAGTGAAGCACCAGAAAACTATGGCTACACCTTC.